These T cell receptor beta chains were read from a single sample in a study of shared clonotypes between healthy human individuals. TCRdb's copy holds only in-frame clones and misses some; the assay was immunoSEQ multiplex PCR. Counted here are some 1.5 million clones, roughly 96% occurring once; the ten biggest clones make up over 1%. Sequencing was carried out using naive CD4+ T cells sorted from blood. The receptors derive from a man younger than 40 in good health. Each CDR3 is given with its conserved first and last residue. The D gene is left open where the match is weak. Not every row has a clone size; where given, it reads once, few, many or a size class.

abundance	v_gene	d_gene	j_gene	CDR3nt	CDR3aa
.	TRBV27	TRBD1	TRBJ1-2	TGTGCCAGCAGTACGGGACAGGAGCGGGGCTACACCTTC	CASSTGQERGYTF
.	TRBV6-4	.	TRBJ2-1	TGTGCCAGCAGAGGAGGGTTCTACAATGAGCAGTTCTTC	CASRGGFYNEQFF
once	TRBV14	.	TRBJ2-6	TGTGCCAGCAGCCGGAAAAGGGGCCCTGGGGCCAACGTCCTGACTTTC	CASSRKRGPGANVLTF
.	TRBV29-1	TRBD2	TRBJ2-7	TGCAGCGCGACCCGGACTAGCGGAGACTACGAGCAGTACTTC	CSATRTSGDYEQYF
.	TRBV2	.	TRBJ1-2	TGTGCCAGCAGTGATTCTGGGGCCAACTATGGCTACACCTTC	CASSDSGANYGYTF
.	TRBV18	TRBD2	TRBJ2-1	TGTGCCAGCTCACCGGGACTAGCGGGACCCGATGAGCAGTTCTTC	CASSPGLAGPDEQFF
once	TRBV5-4	.	TRBJ2-1	TGTGCCAGCAGCTTGGCAGGGTGGGCCTACAATGAGCAGTTCTTC	CASSLAGWAYNEQFF
.	TRBV5-1	.	TRBJ1-3	TGCGCCAGCAGCTCCACGTCAGGAAACACCATATATTTT	CASSSTSGNTIYF
.	TRBV15	.	TRBJ2-1	TGTGCCACTGCTCCAAGTCTAGCGTACAATGAGCAGTTCTTC	CATAPSLAYNEQFF
once	TRBV5-4	TRBD1	TRBJ1-5	TGTGCCAGCAGCACGGGACAGGGCGGTCAGCCCCAGCATTTT	CASSTGQGGQPQHF
.	TRBV19	.	TRBJ2-3	TGTGCCAGTAAGGGGGATGCGGGTCGGGCAGATACGCAGTATTTT	CASKGDAGRADTQYF